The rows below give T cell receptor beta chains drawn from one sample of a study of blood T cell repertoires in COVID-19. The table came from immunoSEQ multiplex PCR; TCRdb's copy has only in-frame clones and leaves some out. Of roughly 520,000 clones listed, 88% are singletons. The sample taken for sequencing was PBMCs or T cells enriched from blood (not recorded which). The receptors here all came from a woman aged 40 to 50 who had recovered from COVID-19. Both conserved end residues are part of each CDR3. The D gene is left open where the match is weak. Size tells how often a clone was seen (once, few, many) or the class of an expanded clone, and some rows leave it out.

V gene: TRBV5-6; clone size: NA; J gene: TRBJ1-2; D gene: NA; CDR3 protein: CASSPGGAFYGYTF; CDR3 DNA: TGTGCCAGCAGCCCGGGTGGGGCCTTCTATGGCTACACCTTC
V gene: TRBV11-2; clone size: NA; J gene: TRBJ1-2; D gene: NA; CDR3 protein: CASSLGRGYSNYGYTF; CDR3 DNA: TGTGCCAGCAGCTTAGGCCGGGGATACTCTAACTATGGCTACACCTTC
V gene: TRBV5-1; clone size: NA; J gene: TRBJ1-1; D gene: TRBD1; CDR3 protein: CASSEKPTGDPPRAFF; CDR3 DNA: TGCGCCAGCAGCGAAAAACCAACAGGGGACCCTCCGAGGGCTTTCTTT
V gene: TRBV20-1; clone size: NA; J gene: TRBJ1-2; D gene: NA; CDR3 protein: CSAQGGYGYTF; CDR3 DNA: TGCAGTGCCCAAGGCGGCTATGGCTACACCTTC
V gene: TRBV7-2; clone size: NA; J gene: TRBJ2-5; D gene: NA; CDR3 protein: CASSLQGYETQYF; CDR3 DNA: TGTGCCAGCAGCCTGCAGGGTTATGAGACCCAGTACTTC
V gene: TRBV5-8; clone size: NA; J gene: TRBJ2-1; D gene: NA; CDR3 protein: CASSPRGRPDNEQFF; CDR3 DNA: TGTGCCAGCTCCCCTCGAGGGCGGCCCGACAATGAGCAGTTCTTC
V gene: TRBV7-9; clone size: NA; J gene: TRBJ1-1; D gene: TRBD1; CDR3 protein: CASNPHQGDTEAFF; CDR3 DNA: TGTGCCAGCAACCCCCACCAGGGGGACACTGAAGCTTTCTTT
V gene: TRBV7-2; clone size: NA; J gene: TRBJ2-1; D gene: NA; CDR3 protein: CASSTTSYNEQFF; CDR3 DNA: TGTGCCAGCAGCACAACTAGCTACAATGAGCAGTTCTTC
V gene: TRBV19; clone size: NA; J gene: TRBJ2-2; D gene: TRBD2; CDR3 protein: CASSSGGRRTGELFF; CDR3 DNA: TGTGCCAGTAGTAGCGGGGGGCGCCGCACCGGGGAGCTGTTTTTT
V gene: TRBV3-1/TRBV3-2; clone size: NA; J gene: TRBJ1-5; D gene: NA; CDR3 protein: CASSQDRGQPQHF; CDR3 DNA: TGTGCCAGCAGCCAAGATCGCGGACAGCCCCAGCATTTT
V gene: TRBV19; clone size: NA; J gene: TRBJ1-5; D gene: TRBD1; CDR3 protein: CASSVEQGAWHQPQHF; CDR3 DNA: TGTGCCAGTAGTGTAGAACAGGGGGCTTGGCATCAGCCCCAGCATTTT
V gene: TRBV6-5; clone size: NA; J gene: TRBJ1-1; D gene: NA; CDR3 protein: CASSYGWGVVTEAFF; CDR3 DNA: TGTGCCAGCAGTTACGGTTGGGGCGTGGTCACTGAAGCTTTCTTT
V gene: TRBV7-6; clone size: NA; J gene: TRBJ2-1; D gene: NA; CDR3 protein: CASSSGGPSYNEQFF; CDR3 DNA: TGTGCCAGCAGCTCCGGAGGACCGTCCTACAATGAGCAGTTCTTC
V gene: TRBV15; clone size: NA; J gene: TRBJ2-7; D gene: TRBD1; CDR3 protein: CATSSGTEHYEQYF; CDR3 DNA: TGTGCCACCAGCAGCGGGACAGAACACTACGAGCAGTACTTC
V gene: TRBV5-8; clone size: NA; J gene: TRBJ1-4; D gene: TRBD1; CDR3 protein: CASSLQGTPNEKLFF; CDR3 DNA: TGTGCCAGCAGCTTACAGGGGACACCTAATGAAAAACTGTTTTTT
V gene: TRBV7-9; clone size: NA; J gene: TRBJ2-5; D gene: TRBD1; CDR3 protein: CASSSRTGTETQYF; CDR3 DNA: TGTGCCAGCAGCTCCAGGACAGGGACAGAGACCCAGTACTTC
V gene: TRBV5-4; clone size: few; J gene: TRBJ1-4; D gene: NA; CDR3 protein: CASSLDQGSNEKLFF; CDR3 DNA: TGTGCCAGCAGCTTGGATCAGGGGAGTAATGAAAAACTGTTTTTT
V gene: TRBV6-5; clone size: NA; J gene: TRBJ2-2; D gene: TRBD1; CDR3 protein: CASSSDREITGELFF; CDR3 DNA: TGTGCCAGCAGTTCGGACAGGGAAATCACCGGGGAGCTGTTTTTT
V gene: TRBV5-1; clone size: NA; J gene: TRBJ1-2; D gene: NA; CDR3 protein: CASSLGADYKGYTF; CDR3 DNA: TGCGCCAGCAGCTTGGGGGCAGACTATAAGGGCTACACCTTC
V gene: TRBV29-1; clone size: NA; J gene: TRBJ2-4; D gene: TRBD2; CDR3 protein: CSGGKDSGTSVIQYF; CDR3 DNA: TGCAGCGGCGGGAAGGATAGCGGGACAAGTGTAATTCAGTACTTC
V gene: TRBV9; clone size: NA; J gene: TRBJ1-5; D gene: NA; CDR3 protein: CASSVQGVNQPQHF; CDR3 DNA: TGTGCCAGCAGCGTACAAGGAGTCAATCAGCCCCAGCATTTT
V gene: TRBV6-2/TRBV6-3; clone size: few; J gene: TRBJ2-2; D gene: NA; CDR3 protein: CASSHGLNRELFF; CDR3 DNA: TGTGCCAGCAGTCACGGACTGAATAGGGAGCTGTTTTTT
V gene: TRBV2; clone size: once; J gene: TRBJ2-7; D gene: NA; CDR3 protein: CASRGQTDSYEQYF; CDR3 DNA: TGTGCCAGCAGGGGGCAGACAGACTCCTACGAGCAGTACTTC
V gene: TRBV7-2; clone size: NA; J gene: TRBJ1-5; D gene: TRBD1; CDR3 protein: CASSPDRVGQPQHF; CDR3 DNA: TGTGCCAGCAGCCCCGACAGGGTTGGGCAGCCCCAGCATTTT
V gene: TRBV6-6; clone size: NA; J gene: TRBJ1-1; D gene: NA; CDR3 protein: CASTVVENTEAFF; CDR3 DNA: TGTGCCAGCACAGTCGTCGAGAACACTGAAGCTTTCTTT
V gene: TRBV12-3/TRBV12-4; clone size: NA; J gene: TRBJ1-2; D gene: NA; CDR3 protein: CASSPGSYGYTF; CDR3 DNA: TGTGCCAGCAGTCCTGGGAGCTATGGCTACACCTTC
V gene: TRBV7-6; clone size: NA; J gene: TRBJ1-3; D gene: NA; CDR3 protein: CASSLGAGSGNTIYF; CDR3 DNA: TGTGCCAGCAGCTTAGGGGCGGGATCTGGAAACACCATATATTTT
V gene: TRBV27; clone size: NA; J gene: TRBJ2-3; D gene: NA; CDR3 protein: CATGLLSDTQYF; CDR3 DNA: TGTGCCACCGGACTGCTATCCGATACGCAGTATTTT
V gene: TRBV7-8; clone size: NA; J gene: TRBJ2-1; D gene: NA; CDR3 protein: CASSPVTGNEQFF; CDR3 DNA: TGTGCCAGCAGCCCCGTGACAGGCAATGAGCAGTTCTTC
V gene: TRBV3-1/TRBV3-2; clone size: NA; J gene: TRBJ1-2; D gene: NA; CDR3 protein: CASSHPQGNYGYTF; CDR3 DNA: TGTGCCAGCAGCCATCCGCAGGGCAACTATGGCTACACCTTC
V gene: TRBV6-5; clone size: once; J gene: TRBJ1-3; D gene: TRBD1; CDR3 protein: CASRDRDPGNTIYF; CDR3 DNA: TGTGCCAGCAGGGACAGGGATCCAGGAAACACCATATATTTT
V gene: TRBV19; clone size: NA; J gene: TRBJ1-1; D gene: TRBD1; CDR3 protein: CASSMSTGETEAFF; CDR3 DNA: TGTGCCAGTAGTATGAGCACAGGGGAAACTGAAGCTTTCTTT
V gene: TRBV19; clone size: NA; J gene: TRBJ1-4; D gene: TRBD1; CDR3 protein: CASQNPGTANEKLFF; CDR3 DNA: TGTGCCTCCCAAAACCCCGGGACAGCTAATGAAAAACTGTTTTTT
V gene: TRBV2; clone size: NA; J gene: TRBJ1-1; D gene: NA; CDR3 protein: CASSRSLNTEAFF; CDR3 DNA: TGTGCCAGCAGTCGGAGTCTGAACACTGAAGCTTTCTTT
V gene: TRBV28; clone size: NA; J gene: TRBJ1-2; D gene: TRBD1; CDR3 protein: CASSRQGRYGYTF; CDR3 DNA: TGTGCCAGCAGCCGACAGGGCCGCTATGGCTACACCTTC
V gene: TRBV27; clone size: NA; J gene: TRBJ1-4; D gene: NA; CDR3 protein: CASSDGTFLSSEKLFF; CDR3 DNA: TGTGCCAGCAGTGATGGGACATTCTTGTCTAGTGAAAAACTGTTTTTT
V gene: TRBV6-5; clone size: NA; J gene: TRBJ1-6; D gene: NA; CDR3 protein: CASREIKNSPLHF; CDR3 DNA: TGTGCCAGCAGGGAGATTAAAAATTCACCCCTCCACTTT
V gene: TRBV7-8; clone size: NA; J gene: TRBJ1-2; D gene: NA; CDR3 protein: CASSLALGGFYGYTF; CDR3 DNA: TGTGCCAGCAGCTTAGCGCTAGGGGGTTTCTATGGCTACACCTTC
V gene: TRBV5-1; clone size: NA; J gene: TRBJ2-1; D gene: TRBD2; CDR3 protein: CASSLITGGNEQFF; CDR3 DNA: TGCGCCAGCAGCTTGATCACCGGGGGGAATGAGCAGTTCTTC
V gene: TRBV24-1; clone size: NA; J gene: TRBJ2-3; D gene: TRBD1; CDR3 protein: CAAGTAFTDTQYF; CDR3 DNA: TGTGCCGCCGGGACAGCCTTCACAGATACGCAGTATTTT
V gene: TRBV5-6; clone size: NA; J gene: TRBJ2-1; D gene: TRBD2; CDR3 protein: CASSSGTSGMNEQFF; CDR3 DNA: TGTGCCAGCAGCTCGGGGACTAGCGGTATGAATGAGCAGTTCTTC
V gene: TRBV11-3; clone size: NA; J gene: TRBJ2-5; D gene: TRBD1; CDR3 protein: CASSLQRDSWETQYF; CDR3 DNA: TGTGCCAGCAGCTTACAACGGGACAGTTGGGAGACCCAGTACTTC
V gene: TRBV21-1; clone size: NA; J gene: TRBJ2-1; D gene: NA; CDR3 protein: CASSKGGSSGRGYNEQFF; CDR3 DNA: TGTGCCAGCAGCAAAGGGGGCTCTAGCGGGAGAGGGTACAATGAGCAGTTCTTC
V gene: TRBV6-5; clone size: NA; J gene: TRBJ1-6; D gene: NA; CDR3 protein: CASWSPSSYNSPLHF; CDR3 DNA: TGTGCCAGCTGGTCTCCGAGCTCCTATAATTCACCCCTCCACTTT
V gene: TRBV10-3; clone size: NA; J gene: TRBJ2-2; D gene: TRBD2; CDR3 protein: CAISGALAGRAFTGELFF; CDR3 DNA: TGTGCCATCAGTGGAGCACTAGCGGGCCGGGCGTTCACCGGGGAGCTGTTTTTT
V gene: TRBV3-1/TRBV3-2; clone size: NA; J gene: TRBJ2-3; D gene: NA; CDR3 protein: CASSQVFLGIHTQYF; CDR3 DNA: TGTGCCAGCAGCCAAGTTTTCCTCGGGATACATACGCAGTATTTT
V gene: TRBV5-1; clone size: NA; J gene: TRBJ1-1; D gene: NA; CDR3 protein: CASSPGVARNTEAFF; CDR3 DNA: TGCGCCAGCAGCCCAGGGGTGGCGAGAAACACTGAAGCTTTCTTT
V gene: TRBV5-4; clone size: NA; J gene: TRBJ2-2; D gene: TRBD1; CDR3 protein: CASSPGTGNTGELFF; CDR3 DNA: TGTGCCAGCAGCCCCGGGACAGGGAACACCGGGGAGCTGTTTTTT
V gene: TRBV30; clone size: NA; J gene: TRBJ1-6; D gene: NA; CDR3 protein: CAWSLSGVNSPLHF; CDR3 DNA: TGTGCCTGGAGCCTATCGGGGGTTAATTCACCCCTCCACTTT